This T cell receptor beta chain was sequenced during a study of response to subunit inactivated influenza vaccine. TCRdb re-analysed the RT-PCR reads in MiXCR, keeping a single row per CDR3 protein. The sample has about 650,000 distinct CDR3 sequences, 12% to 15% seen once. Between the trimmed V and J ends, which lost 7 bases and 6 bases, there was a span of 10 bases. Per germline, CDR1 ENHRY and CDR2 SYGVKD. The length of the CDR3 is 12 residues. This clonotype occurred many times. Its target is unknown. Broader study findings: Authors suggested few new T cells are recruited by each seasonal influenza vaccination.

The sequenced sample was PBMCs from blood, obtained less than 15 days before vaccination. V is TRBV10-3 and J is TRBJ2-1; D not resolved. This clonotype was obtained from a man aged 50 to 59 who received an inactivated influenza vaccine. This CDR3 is CAINGDANEQFF. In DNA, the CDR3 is TGTGCCATCAATGGGGATGCCAATGAGCAGTTCTTC.